This is a list of T cell receptor beta chains from one sample in a study of brain T cells in children with intractable seizures. Clones were sequenced by immunoSEQ multiplex PCR, and TCRdb holds only the in-frame ones, with some missing. The table lists 2,000 or so clones, about 78% of them singletons. The sequencing used resected brain tissue, collected at surgery. These receptor sequences come from a girl aged 2-15 years with tuberous sclerosis and intractable seizures. Both conserved end residues are part of each CDR3. D genes are given only for firm matches. Rows give clone size only sometimes, using once, few, many, or a class for an expanded clone.

j_gene,d_gene,abundance,v_gene,CDR3aa,CDR3nt
TRBJ1-5,.,.,TRBV4-3,CASSQEVLGLRNQPQHF,TGCGCCAGCAGCCAAGAGGTATTGGGGCTGCGCAATCAGCCCCAGCATTTT
TRBJ2-7,.,.,TRBV30,CAWARTYEQYF,TGTGCCTGGGCCCGCACCTACGAGCAGTACTTC
TRBJ2-3,.,.,TRBV5-4,CASSTPEGTDTQYF,TGTGCCAGCAGCACTCCTGAGGGGACAGATACGCAGTATTTT
TRBJ1-4,.,once,TRBV5-1,CASSLSTGTRNEKLFF,TGCGCCAGCAGCTTGTCGACGGGGACCAGAAATGAAAAACTGTTTTTT
TRBJ2-1,.,.,TRBV5-1,CASSFRGTEQFF,TGCGCCAGCAGCTTCCGGGGGACCGAGCAGTTCTTC
TRBJ1-1,.,.,TRBV6-5,CASSPSRGNTEAFF,TGTGCCAGCAGCCCCTCGCGTGGGAACACTGAAGCTTTCTTT
TRBJ2-7,.,.,TRBV18,CASSPVTNERYF,TGTGCCAGCTCACCAGTGACCAATGAGCGGTACTTC
TRBJ1-3,.,.,TRBV6-5,CASRGRTSGNTIYF,TGTGCCAGCAGGGGACGGACCTCTGGAAACACCATATATTTT
TRBJ2-2,.,.,TRBV4-1,CASSQVGGTGELFF,TGCGCCAGCAGCCAAGTAGGGGGGACCGGGGAGCTGTTTTTT
TRBJ2-3,TRBD2,few,TRBV4-3,CASSQDLAGGPTDTQYF,TGCGCCAGCAGCCAAGATCTAGCGGGGGGGCCAACAGATACGCAGTATTTT
TRBJ2-5,TRBD2,once,TRBV6-6,CAIGTSGETQYF,TGTGCCATCGGGACTAGCGGAGAGACCCAGTACTTC
TRBJ2-6,.,once,TRBV6-4,CASSTTSGANVLTF,TGTGCCAGCAGTACGACCTCTGGGGCCAACGTCCTGACTTTC
TRBJ1-1,.,.,TRBV11-3,CASSLGTQNEDTEAFF,TGTGCCAGCAGCTTGGGTACCCAGAACGAGGACACTGAAGCTTTCTTT
TRBJ2-1,TRBD2,few,TRBV6-6,CASSYASGEGNEQFF,TGTGCCAGCAGTTACGCCAGCGGGGAGGGCAATGAGCAGTTCTTC
TRBJ2-2,TRBD1,.,TRBV29-1,CSVADREEVGELFF,TGCAGCGTTGCGGACAGGGAGGAAGTCGGGGAGCTGTTTTTT
TRBJ1-4,.,.,TRBV5-1,CASSSGAATNEKLFF,TGCGCCAGCAGCTCGGGCGCCGCAACTAATGAAAAACTGTTTTTT
TRBJ2-1,.,.,TRBV13,CASSLGNEQFF,TGTGCCAGCAGCTTAGGGAATGAGCAGTTCTTC
TRBJ1-3,TRBD1,.,TRBV4-3,CASSQDTGAGGNTIYF,TGCGCCAGCAGCCAAGATACAGGGGCCGGTGGAAACACCATATATTTT
TRBJ1-1,TRBD1,.,TRBV11-2,CASSFLGQGNTEAFF,TGTGCCAGCAGCTTTCTCGGACAGGGAAACACTGAAGCTTTCTTT
TRBJ2-3,TRBD2,once,TRBV9,CASSVAGLAGADTQYF,TGTGCCAGCAGCGTAGCGGGACTAGCGGGGGCCGATACGCAGTATTTT
TRBJ1-6,.,once,TRBV15,CATSSRTEIRALHF,TGTGCCACCAGCAGCAGGACGGAGATTCGGGCCCTCCACTTT
TRBJ1-1,.,.,TRBV6-5,CASNRGPEGTEAFF,TGTGCCAGCAACCGGGGCCCCGAGGGCACTGAAGCTTTCTTT
TRBJ2-5,TRBD2,.,TRBV13,CASSLAGGTSVQTQYF,TGTGCCAGCAGCTTAGCTGGCGGGACTAGCGTCCAGACCCAGTACTTC
TRBJ2-3,.,once,TRBV30,CAWSEGHSTDTQYF,TGTGCCTGGAGCGAGGGGCACAGCACAGATACGCAGTATTTT
TRBJ2-7,TRBD1,few,TRBV30,CASTGDNRYEQYF,TGTGCCTCGACAGGGGATAACCGCTACGAGCAGTACTTC
TRBJ2-1,TRBD2,.,TRBV7-9,CASSPTSGGAYNEQFF,TGTGCCAGCAGCCCGACTAGCGGGGGGGCCTACAATGAGCAGTTCTTC
TRBJ2-7,.,.,TRBV29-1,CSALDSSSYEQYF,TGCAGCGCCCTTGACTCTTCTTCCTACGAGCAGTACTTC
TRBJ2-1,TRBD2,once,TRBV19,CASSQRGDRLSYNEQFF,TGTGCCAGTAGTCAGCGGGGGGACCGACTTTCCTACAATGAGCAGTTCTTC
TRBJ2-5,.,.,TRBV12-3/TRBV12-4,CASSLSGVETQYF,TGTGCCAGCAGCCTTTCCGGGGTGGAGACCCAGTACTTC
TRBJ2-5,.,.,TRBV2,CASSEHQETQYF,TGTGCCAGCAGTGAACACCAAGAGACCCAGTACTTC
TRBJ1-3,TRBD1,few,TRBV7-2,CASSHDRGPGNTIYF,TGTGCCAGCAGTCATGACAGGGGACCTGGAAACACCATATATTTT
TRBJ2-4,TRBD2,.,TRBV25-1,CASSEGGASLAKNIQYF,TGTGCCAGCAGTGAGGGAGGGGCCTCCCTAGCCAAAAACATTCAGTACTTC
TRBJ2-2,TRBD2,few,TRBV4-2,CASSQDRPGGYTGELFF,TGTGCCAGCAGCCAAGATCGCCCGGGGGGGTACACCGGGGAGCTGTTTTTT
TRBJ1-5,TRBD1,.,TRBV19,CASSPDRGQQPQHF,TGTGCCAGTAGTCCGGACAGGGGGCAACAGCCCCAGCATTTT
TRBJ2-3,TRBD2,once,TRBV4-2,CASSQDWTSGGGNTDTQYF,TGTGCCAGCAGCCAAGATTGGACTAGCGGGGGCGGGAACACAGATACGCAGTATTTT
TRBJ2-1,.,.,TRBV13,CASSYVNEQFF,TGTGCCAGCAGCTACGTCAATGAGCAGTTCTTC
TRBJ2-1,.,.,TRBV14,CASSQGTMRGQFF,TGTGCCAGCAGCCAAGGGACAATGAGGGGGCAGTTCTTC
TRBJ1-1,.,.,TRBV19,CASSIATYPEAFF,TGTGCCAGTAGTATCGCCACATATCCTGAAGCTTTCTTT
TRBJ1-1,.,.,TRBV27,CASSLSQYTEAFF,TGTGCCAGCAGTTTATCGCAATACACTGAAGCTTTCTTT
TRBJ1-1,.,once,TRBV29-1,CSVSANTEAFF,TGCAGCGTATCGGCGAACACTGAAGCTTTCTTT
TRBJ2-7,.,.,TRBV9,CASSGQGIGYEQYF,TGTGCCAGCAGCGGGCAGGGGATAGGCTACGAGCAGTACTTC
TRBJ1-5,.,.,TRBV10-2,CASRGGGNQPQHF,TGCGCCAGCCGAGGTGGCGGAAATCAGCCCCAGCATTTT
TRBJ1-5,.,.,TRBV6-4,CASSDSIGNQPQHF,TGTGCCAGCAGTGACTCTATCGGGAATCAGCCCCAGCATTTT
TRBJ1-1,TRBD1,few,TRBV4-3,CASSQDRQGAREAFF,TGCGCCAGCAGCCAAGATCGGCAGGGGGCGCGGGAAGCTTTCTTT
TRBJ2-2,TRBD1,.,TRBV9,CASSVVTGGTTGELFF,TGTGCCAGCAGCGTAGTGACAGGGGGGACCACCGGGGAGCTGTTTTTT
TRBJ2-5,.,.,TRBV9,CASKGNDETQYF,TGTGCCAGCAAAGGGAATGACGAGACCCAGTACTTC
TRBJ1-1,.,.,TRBV6-1,CASSDGGSGAFF,TGTGCCAGCAGTGATGGGGGCTCGGGAGCTTTCTTT
TRBJ2-1,.,.,TRBV24-1,CATSDFRNGAASRDEQFF,TGTGCCACCAGTGATTTCCGGAACGGGGCCGCGTCCAGGGATGAGCAGTTCTTC